This note documents a single TCR beta chain sequence. This entry is derived from a study of blood T cell repertoires in COVID-19. Authors' data handling: Estimated nucleated cell counts came from reference gene primer amplification. TCRdb's copy holds only in-frame clones and misses some; the assay was immunoSEQ multiplex PCR. V and J calls and clone size are as listed in that table; D and trimming were resolved from the DNA. The repertoire consists of about 16,000 clones, with around nine tenths occurring once and the leading ten covering 25% to 40%. The germline gives CDR1 SEHNR, CDR2 FQNEAQ (reference sequence). This CDR3 has 19 residues. The ends lost 6 bases at V and 4 bases at J; junction bases unmatched: 13.

The chain links TRBV7-9 to TRBJ2-1; 15 bases are shared with TRBD2. This receptor was identified in a woman aged 80 or over with COVID-19, enrolled during active disease. The material sequenced was peripheral blood. The CDR3 is CASSSTGTSGGPRYNEQFF. DNA of the CDR3: TGTGCCAGCAGTTCGACCGGGACTAGCGGGGGGCCGAGGTACAATGAGCAGTTCTTC.